The subject of this entry is one TCR beta chain. The target antigen is unknown. The source of the sample is a study of PD-1 blockade in mismatch repair-deficient tumors. Findings and caveats of the study: After pembrolizumab, tumor-resident clones rose rapidly, then generally contracted before radiologic responses.

All patients were mismatch repair deficient, assessed by either PCR or immunohistochemistry. Here immunoSEQ multiplex PCR was the method, and the copy in TCRdb shows in-frame clones only, minus some. The table records about 79,000 clones, 80% to 90% of them present only once. The input for sequencing was peripheral blood, taken 44 weeks after starting pembrolizumab. This TCR was sampled from an adult with mismatch repair-deficient cancer.

Here the CDR3 reads CSVEDSGLDETQYF. The CDR3 nucleotides read TGCAGCGTTGAAGACTCGGGACTAGACGAGACCCAGTACTTC. The chain uses TRBV29-1 and TRBJ2-5; the match to TRBD2 covers 8 bases. From germline, CDR1 is SQVTM and CDR2 ANQGSEA. This CDR3 comprises 14 residues. J was trimmed by 5 bases and V by 0 bases; bases with no gene match: 5. The variable domain in full, completed from reference TRBV29-1 and TRBJ2-5, reads SAVISQKPSRDICQRGTSLTIQCQVDSQVTMMFWYRQQPGQSLTLIATANQGSEATYESGFVIDKFPISRPNLTFSTLTVSNMSPEDSSIYLCSVEDSGLDETQYFGPGTRLLVL.